These T cell receptor beta chains were read from a single sample in a study of blood T cell repertoires in COVID-19. Sequenced by immunoSEQ multiplex PCR; TCRdb stores in-frame clones only, minus some. The repertoire holds some 48,000 clones, with just over 90% as singletons. What was sequenced was peripheral blood. These receptors all come from a man aged 65 to 85 with acute or convalescent COVID-19. Each CDR3 is given with its conserved first and last residue. D genes are given only for firm matches. Only part of the rows carry a size: once, few, many, or a class if the clone is expanded.

V gene: TRBV5-1
J gene: TRBJ2-7
D gene: -
clone size: -
CDR3 protein: CASSGRVRDF
CDR3 DNA: TGCGCCAGCAGCGGACGTGTGAGGGACTTC

V gene: TRBV7-6
J gene: TRBJ2-3
D gene: -
clone size: once
CDR3 protein: CASSLEVVAGDLGTDTQYF
CDR3 DNA: TGTGCCAGCAGCTTAGAGGTGGTGGCAGGGGATTTAGGCACAGATACGCAGTATTTT

V gene: TRBV28
J gene: TRBJ2-1
D gene: TRBD2
clone size: once
CDR3 protein: CASGSPGLATGRDNEQFF
CDR3 DNA: TGTGCCAGCGGGTCCCCGGGACTAGCGACCGGAAGGGACAATGAGCAGTTCTTC

V gene: TRBV7-7
J gene: TRBJ2-1
D gene: -
clone size: -
CDR3 protein: CASSLVPGLSNNEQFF
CDR3 DNA: TGTGCCAGCAGCTTAGTCCCGGGACTCTCTAACAATGAGCAGTTCTTC

V gene: TRBV14
J gene: TRBJ1-1
D gene: -
clone size: -
CDR3 protein: CASSHPTHGVNTEAFF
CDR3 DNA: TGTGCCAGCAGCCACCCAACCCACGGGGTGAACACTGAAGCTTTCTTT

V gene: TRBV7-2
J gene: TRBJ1-2
D gene: TRBD1
clone size: once
CDR3 protein: CASSKDRERRGYTF
CDR3 DNA: TGTGCCAGCAGTAAGGACAGGGAGAGGCGAGGCTACACCTTC

V gene: TRBV3-1/TRBV3-2
J gene: TRBJ1-5
D gene: -
clone size: -
CDR3 protein: CASSQDQGSQPQHF
CDR3 DNA: TGTGCCAGCAGCCAAGACCAGGGGTCTCAGCCCCAGCATTTT

V gene: TRBV5-5
J gene: TRBJ2-1
D gene: -
clone size: -
CDR3 protein: CASSLAAGSAMGQFF
CDR3 DNA: TGTGCCAGCAGCTTGGCGGCGGGGTCCGCAATGGGGCAGTTCTTC

V gene: TRBV18
J gene: TRBJ1-5
D gene: TRBD1
clone size: -
CDR3 protein: CASSPTDRGAQHF
CDR3 DNA: TGTGCCAGCTCACCCACCGACAGGGGGGCCCAGCATTTT

V gene: TRBV30
J gene: TRBJ1-6
D gene: TRBD1
clone size: -
CDR3 protein: CAWSYRQGSYNSPLHF
CDR3 DNA: TGTGCCTGGAGTTATAGACAGGGTTCCTATAATTCACCCCTCCACTTT

V gene: TRBV16
J gene: TRBJ1-5
D gene: TRBD1
clone size: -
CDR3 protein: CASTDRVKAQPQHF
CDR3 DNA: TGTGCCAGCACCGACAGGGTTAAAGCTCAGCCCCAGCATTTT

V gene: TRBV6-5
J gene: TRBJ2-3
D gene: TRBD2
clone size: -
CDR3 protein: CASSFRRGATDTQYF
CDR3 DNA: TGTGCCAGCAGTTTCCGGCGGGGGGCCACAGATACGCAGTATTTT

V gene: TRBV6-1
J gene: TRBJ2-1
D gene: -
clone size: -
CDR3 protein: CASSETGSSYNEQFF
CDR3 DNA: TGTGCCAGCAGTGAAACAGGTAGCTCCTACAATGAGCAGTTCTTC

V gene: TRBV5-1
J gene: TRBJ2-5
D gene: TRBD1
clone size: once
CDR3 protein: CASSPGTGPFQETQYF
CDR3 DNA: TGCGCCAGCAGCCCCGGGACAGGGCCGTTCCAAGAGACCCAGTACTTC

V gene: TRBV5-1
J gene: TRBJ1-1
D gene: TRBD1
clone size: once
CDR3 protein: CASSFRDRGWTEAFF
CDR3 DNA: TGCGCCAGCAGCTTCCGGGACAGGGGCTGGACTGAAGCTTTCTTT

V gene: TRBV7-2
J gene: TRBJ1-2
D gene: TRBD1
clone size: -
CDR3 protein: CASNSRTGAGYTF
CDR3 DNA: TGTGCCAGCAACTCGAGAACAGGGGCCGGCTACACCTTC

V gene: TRBV24-1
J gene: TRBJ2-2
D gene: TRBD1
clone size: -
CDR3 protein: CATSDSRTGFAGELFF
CDR3 DNA: TGTGCCACCAGTGATTCCCGGACAGGGTTTGCCGGGGAGCTGTTTTTT

V gene: TRBV6-5
J gene: TRBJ1-2
D gene: -
clone size: -
CDR3 protein: CASSYLARGYGYTF
CDR3 DNA: TGTGCCAGCAGTTACCTCGCCAGGGGCTATGGCTACACCTTC

V gene: TRBV5-1
J gene: TRBJ2-7
D gene: -
clone size: -
CDR3 protein: CASSLDPRQATTF
CDR3 DNA: TGCGCCAGCAGCTTGGATCCAAGGCAGGCGACCACCTTC

V gene: TRBV27
J gene: TRBJ2-7
D gene: -
clone size: -
CDR3 protein: CASSRSTAYEQYF
CDR3 DNA: TGTGCCAGCAGCCGTTCGACAGCTTACGAGCAGTACTTC

V gene: TRBV2
J gene: TRBJ2-7
D gene: -
clone size: -
CDR3 protein: CASSDPQRTRSSSEQYF
CDR3 DNA: TGTGCCAGCAGTGACCCCCAAAGGACTCGCTCCTCCTCCGAGCAGTACTTC

V gene: TRBV7-2
J gene: TRBJ1-2
D gene: TRBD1
clone size: -
CDR3 protein: CASSSRTGDYGYTF
CDR3 DNA: TGTGCCAGCAGCTCCAGGACAGGGGACTATGGCTACACCTTC

V gene: TRBV4-3
J gene: TRBJ1-2
D gene: TRBD1
clone size: -
CDR3 protein: CASSRKGGTGIYGYTF
CDR3 DNA: TGCGCCAGCAGCCGAAAGGGGGGGACAGGGATCTATGGCTACACCTTC

V gene: TRBV19
J gene: TRBJ2-1
D gene: TRBD1
clone size: -
CDR3 protein: CASSMTGAGDYNEQFF
CDR3 DNA: TGTGCCAGTAGTATGACAGGGGCCGGGGACTACAATGAGCAGTTCTTC

V gene: TRBV9
J gene: TRBJ1-6
D gene: -
clone size: -
CDR3 protein: CASSTGDSYNSPLHF
CDR3 DNA: TGTGCCAGCAGTACCGGAGACTCCTATAATTCACCCCTCCACTTT